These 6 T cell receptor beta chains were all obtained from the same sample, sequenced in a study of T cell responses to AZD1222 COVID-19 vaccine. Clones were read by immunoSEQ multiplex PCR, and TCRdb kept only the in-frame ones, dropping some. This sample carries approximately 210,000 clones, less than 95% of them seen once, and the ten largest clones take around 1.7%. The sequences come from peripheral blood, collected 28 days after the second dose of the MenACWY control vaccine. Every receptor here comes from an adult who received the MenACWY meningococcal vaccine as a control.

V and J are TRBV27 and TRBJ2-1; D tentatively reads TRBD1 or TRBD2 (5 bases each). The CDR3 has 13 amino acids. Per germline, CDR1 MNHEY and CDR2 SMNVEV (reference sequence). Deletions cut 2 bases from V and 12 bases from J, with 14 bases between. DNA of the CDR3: TGTGCCAGCAGTTTAGATCGACGGGGCCTGCAGTTCTTC. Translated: CASSLDRRGLQFF.

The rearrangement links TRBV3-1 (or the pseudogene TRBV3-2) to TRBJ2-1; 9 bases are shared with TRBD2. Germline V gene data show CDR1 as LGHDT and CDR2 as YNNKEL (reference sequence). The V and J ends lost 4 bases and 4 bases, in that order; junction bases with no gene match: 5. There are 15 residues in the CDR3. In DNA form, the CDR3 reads TGTGCCAGCAGCCCCCGACTAGCGGTTTACAATGAGCAGTTCTTC. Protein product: CASSPRLAVYNEQFF.

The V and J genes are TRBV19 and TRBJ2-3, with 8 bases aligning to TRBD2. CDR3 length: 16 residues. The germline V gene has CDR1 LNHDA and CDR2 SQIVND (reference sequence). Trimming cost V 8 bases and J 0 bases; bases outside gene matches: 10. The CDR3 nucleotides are TGTGCCAGTGGACCGGATCGGGGGGGTAGCACAGATACGCAGTATTTT. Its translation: CASGPDRGGSTDTQYF.

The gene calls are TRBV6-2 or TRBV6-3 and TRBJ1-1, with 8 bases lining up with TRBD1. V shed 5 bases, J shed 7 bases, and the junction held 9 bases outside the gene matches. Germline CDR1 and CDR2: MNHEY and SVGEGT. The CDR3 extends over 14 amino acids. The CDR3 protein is CASSLGQGLIEAFF. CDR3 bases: TGTGCCAGCAGTCTAGGACAGGGACTAATTGAAGCTTTCTTT.

The CDR3 bases are TGCGCCAGCAGCTTAATGGGTTGGCGGGAGGTAACCTACGAGCAGTACTTC. It translates to CASSLMGWREVTYEQYF. V and J are TRBV5-1 and TRBJ2-7; 8 bases agree with TRBD2. Germline V lookup: CDR1 SGHRS, CDR2 YFSETQ. With 2 bases clipped from V and 2 bases from J, the junction kept 12 bases outside the gene matches. This CDR3 is 17 amino acids long.

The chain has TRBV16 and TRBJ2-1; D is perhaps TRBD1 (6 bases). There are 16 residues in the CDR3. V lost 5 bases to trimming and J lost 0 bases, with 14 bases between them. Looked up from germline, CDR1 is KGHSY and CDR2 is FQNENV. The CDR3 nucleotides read TGTGCCAGCAGCGGTCACAGGGCGAGCTCCTACAATGAGCAGTTCTTC. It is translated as CASSGHRASSYNEQFF.